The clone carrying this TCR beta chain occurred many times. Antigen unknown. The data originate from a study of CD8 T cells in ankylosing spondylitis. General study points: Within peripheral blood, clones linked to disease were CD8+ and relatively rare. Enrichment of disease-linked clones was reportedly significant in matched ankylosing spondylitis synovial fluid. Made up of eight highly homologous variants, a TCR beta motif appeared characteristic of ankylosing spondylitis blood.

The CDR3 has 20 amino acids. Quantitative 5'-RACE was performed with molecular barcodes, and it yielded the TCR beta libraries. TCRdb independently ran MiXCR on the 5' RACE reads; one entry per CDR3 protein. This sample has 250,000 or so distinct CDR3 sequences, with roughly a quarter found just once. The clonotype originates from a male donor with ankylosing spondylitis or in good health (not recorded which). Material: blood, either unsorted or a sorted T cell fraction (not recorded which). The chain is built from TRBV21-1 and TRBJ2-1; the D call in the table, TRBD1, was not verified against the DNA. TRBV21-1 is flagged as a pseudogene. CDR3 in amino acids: CASSPRDIRPSGLGYNEQFF. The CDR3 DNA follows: TGTGCCAGCAGCCCCCGGGACATTAGGCCTAGCGGGCTAGGATACAATGAGCAGTTCTTC.